This T cell receptor (beta chain) was captured by sequencing in a study of cytomegalovirus exposure and HLA in healthy donors. Background on the study: The same platform was used for the roughly 120 validation repertoires and the roughly 720 first-cohort repertoires, a later analysis reported.

The CDR3 is 15 residues long. Germline CDR1 reads LNHDA; CDR2 reads SQIVND (reference sequence). Germline trimming cut 7 bases from V and 1 base from J; bases unmatched to any gene: 9. Sequenced by immunoSEQ multiplex PCR; TCRdb stores in-frame clones only, minus some. The sample has some 140,000 clones, about 88% seen once. V and J are TRBV19 and TRBJ2-7, with 8 bases lining up with TRBD1. This receptor was taken from a man between 18 and 29 years old in good health and CMV-seropositive. Sequencing was performed on PBMCs. CDR3 in amino acids: CASTKHTGGSYEQYF. The CDR3 nucleotides read TGTGCCAGTACCAAGCACACAGGGGGGTCCTACGAGCAGTACTTC.